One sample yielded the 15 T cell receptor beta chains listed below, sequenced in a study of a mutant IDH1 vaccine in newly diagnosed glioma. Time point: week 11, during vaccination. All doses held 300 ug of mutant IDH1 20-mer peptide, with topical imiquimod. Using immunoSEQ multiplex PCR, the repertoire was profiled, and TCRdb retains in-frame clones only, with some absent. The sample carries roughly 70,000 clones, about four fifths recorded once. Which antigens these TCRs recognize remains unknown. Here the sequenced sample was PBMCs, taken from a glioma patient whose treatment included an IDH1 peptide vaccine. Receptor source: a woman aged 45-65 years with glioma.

CDR3 residues: CASSPSTGANTEAFF. The CDR3 region has the DNA TGTGCCAGCAGTCCCTCTACAGGGGCAAACACTGAAGCTTTCTTT. The gene calls are TRBV27 and TRBJ1-1, with 7 bases fitting TRBD1. From germline, CDR1 is MNHEY and CDR2 SMNVEV (reference sequence). The CDR3 is made up of 15 amino acids. Trimming cost V 5 bases and J 2 bases; bases outside gene matches: 8.

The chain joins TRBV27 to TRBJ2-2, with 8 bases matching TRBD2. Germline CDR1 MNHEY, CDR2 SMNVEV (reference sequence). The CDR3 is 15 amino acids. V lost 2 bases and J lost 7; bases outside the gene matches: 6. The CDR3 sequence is CASSLRGGVSGELFF. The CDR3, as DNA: TGTGCCAGCAGTTTACGGGGGGGCGTTAGCGGGGAGCTGTTTTTT.

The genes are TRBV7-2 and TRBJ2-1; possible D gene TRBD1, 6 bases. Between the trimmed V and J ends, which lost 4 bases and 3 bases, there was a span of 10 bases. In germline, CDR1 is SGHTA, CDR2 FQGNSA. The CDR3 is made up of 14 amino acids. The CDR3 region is CASSSGTSYNEQFF. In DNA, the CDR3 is TGTGCCAGCAGCTCCGGGACAAGCTACAATGAGCAGTTCTTC.

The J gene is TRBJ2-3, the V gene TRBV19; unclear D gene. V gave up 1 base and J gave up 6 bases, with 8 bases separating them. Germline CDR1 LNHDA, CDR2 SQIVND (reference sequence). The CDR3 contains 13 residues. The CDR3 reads CASSIGRGDTQYF. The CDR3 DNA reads TGTGCCAGTAGTATAGGTCGCGGTGATACGCAGTATTTT. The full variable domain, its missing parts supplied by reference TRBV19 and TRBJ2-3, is DGGITQSPKYLFRKEGQNVTLSCEQNLNHDAMYWYRQDPGQGLRLIYYSQIVNDFQKGDIAEGYSVSREKKESFPLTVTSAQKNPTAFYLCASSIGRGDTQYFGPGTRLTVL.

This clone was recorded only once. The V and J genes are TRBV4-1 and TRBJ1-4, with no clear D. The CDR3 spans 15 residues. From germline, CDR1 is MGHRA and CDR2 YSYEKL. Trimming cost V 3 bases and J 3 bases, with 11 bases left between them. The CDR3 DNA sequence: TGCGCCAGCAGCCAGGCCTCATGGGCTAATGAAAAACTGTTTTTT. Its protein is CASSQASWANEKLFF.

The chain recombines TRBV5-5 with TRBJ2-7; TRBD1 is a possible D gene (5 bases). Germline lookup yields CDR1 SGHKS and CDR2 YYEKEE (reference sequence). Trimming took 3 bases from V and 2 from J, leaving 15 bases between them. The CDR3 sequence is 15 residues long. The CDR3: CASSSSTTVTYEQYF. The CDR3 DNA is TGTGCCAGCAGCTCTTCTACGACAGTAACCTACGAGCAGTACTTC.

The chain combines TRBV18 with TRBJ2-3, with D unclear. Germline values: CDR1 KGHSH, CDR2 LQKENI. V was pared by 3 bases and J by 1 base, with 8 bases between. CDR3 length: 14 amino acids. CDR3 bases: TGTGCCAGCTCACCGCCGGGTGGCACAGATACGCAGTATTTT. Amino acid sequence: CASSPPGGTDTQYF.

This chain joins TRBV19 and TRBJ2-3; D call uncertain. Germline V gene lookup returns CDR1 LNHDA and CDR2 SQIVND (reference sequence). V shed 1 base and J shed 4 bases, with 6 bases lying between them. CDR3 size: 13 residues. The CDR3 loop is CASSIATPDTQYF. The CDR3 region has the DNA TGTGCCAGTAGTATAGCAACACCAGATACGCAGTATTTT.

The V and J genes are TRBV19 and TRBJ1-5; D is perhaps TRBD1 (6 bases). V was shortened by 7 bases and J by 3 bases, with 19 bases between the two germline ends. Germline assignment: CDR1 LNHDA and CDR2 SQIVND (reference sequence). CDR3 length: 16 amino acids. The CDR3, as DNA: TGTGCCAGTACTCACAGGGTGTGGGGGGACAATCAGCCCCAGCATTTT. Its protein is CASTHRVWGDNQPQHF.

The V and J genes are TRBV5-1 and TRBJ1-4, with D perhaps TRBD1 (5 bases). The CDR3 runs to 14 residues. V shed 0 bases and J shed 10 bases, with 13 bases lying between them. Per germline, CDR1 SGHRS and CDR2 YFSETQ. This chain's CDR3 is CASSLDSRVGKLFF. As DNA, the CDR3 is TGCGCCAGCAGCTTGGACTCCAGGGTTGGAAAACTGTTTTTT.

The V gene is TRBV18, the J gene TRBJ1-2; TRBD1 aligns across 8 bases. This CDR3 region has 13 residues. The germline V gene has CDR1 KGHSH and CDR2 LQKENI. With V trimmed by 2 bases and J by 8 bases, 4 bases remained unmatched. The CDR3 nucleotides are TGTGCCAGCTCACCAGGGACAGGAAAAGGCTACACCTTC. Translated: CASSPGTGKGYTF.

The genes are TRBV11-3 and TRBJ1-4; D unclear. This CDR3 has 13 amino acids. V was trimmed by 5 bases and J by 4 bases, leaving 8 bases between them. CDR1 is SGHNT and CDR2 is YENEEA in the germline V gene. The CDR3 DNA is TGTGCCAGCAGCCGCCGAAGTAATGAAAAACTGTTTTTT. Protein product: CASSRRSNEKLFF.

The CDR3 nucleotides read TGCGCCAGCAGCCAAGTCCCCCTCACGACAGGGGCCAATAATTCACCCCTCCACTTT. It specifies CASSQVPLTTGANNSPLHF. V usage is TRBV4-3 and J usage is TRBJ1-6; TRBD1 agrees at 8 bases. The CDR3 totals 19 residues. Germline assignment: CDR1 LGHNA and CDR2 YSLEER. V lost 1 base, J lost 5 bases, and 13 bases stayed unmatched.

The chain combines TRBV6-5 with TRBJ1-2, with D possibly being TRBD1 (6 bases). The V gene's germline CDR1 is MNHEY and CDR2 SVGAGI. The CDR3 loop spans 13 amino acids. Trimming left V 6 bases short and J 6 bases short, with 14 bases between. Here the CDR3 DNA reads TGTGCCAGCAGCAGGGGAAGGGACCATGGCTACACCTTC. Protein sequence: CASSRGRDHGYTF.

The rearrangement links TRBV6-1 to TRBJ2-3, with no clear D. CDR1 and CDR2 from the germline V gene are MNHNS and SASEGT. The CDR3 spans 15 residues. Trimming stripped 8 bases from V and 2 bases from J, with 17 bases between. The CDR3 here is CASVRSVRFTDTQYF. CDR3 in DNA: TGTGCCAGCGTTCGATCGGTGCGGTTCACAGATACGCAGTATTTT.